Listed below are T cell receptor beta chains from one sample, sequenced in a study of CD8+CD57+ T cells in acquired aplastic anemia. A single record per CDR3 protein comes from TCRdb applying MiXCR to the reads. The repertoire consists of 150,000 to 200,000 distinct CDR3 sequences, with 48% occurring once and the leading ten covering about 1.8%. Material for sequencing was sorted CD4+, CD8+, or CD8+CD57+ T cells (not recorded which) from PBMCs. These receptors were obtained from a human donor with aplastic anemia. Each CDR3 is given with its conserved first and last residue. D genes are given only for firm matches. For some rows the clone size is stated as once, few or many, or as a class when expanded; others skip it.

>many|TRBV20-1|TRBD1|TRBJ1-6
TGCAGTGCTAGGAACAGGGGGGATTCACCCCTCCACTTT
CSARNRGDSPLHF
>few|TRBV30|TRBD1|TRBJ1-1
TGTGCCTGGAGTCAGGGGGCGAACACTGAAGCTTTCTTT
CAWSQGANTEAFF
>few|TRBV7-3|TRBD2|TRBJ2-3
TGTGCCAGCTCACCACCCCAGCGGGGGGGAGATACGCAGTATTTT
CASSPPQRGGDTQYF
>many|TRBV12-3/TRBV12-4|NA|TRBJ2-7
TGTGCCAGCAGTTTAAGTTTTCCCCCCGAGCAGTACTTC
CASSLSFPPEQYF
>NA|TRBV24-1|NA|TRBJ2-7
TGTGCCACCAGTGAAACGGATTCCCTAAGGGAGCAGTACTTC
CATSETDSLREQYF
>NA|TRBV6-1|NA|TRBJ1-1
TGTGCCAGCTATACGGTGAACACTGAAGCTTTCTTT
CASYTVNTEAFF
>NA|TRBV9|NA|TRBJ1-1
TGTGCCAGCAGCGTAGGTCGGGCGGCGAACACTGAAGCTTTCTTT
CASSVGRAANTEAFF
>once|TRBV10-3|TRBD2|TRBJ2-7
TGTGCCATCAGTGAGTCCGGACTAGCGGAAGGTCTCTATCCCTACGAGCAGTACTTC
CAISESGLAEGLYPYEQYF
>many|TRBV20-1|NA|TRBJ1-5
TGCAGTGCTAGACGGGCCGGGGCCCAGCCCCAGCATTTT
CSARRAGAQPQHF
>NA|TRBV7-9|TRBD1|TRBJ2-7
TGTGCCAGCAGCCCTACAGGGGGCGAGCAGTACTTC
CASSPTGGEQYF
>NA|TRBV10-2|TRBD2|TRBJ2-7
TGCGCCAGCAGTGACGCGGGGGGCTACGAGCAGTACTTC
CASSDAGGYEQYF
>many|TRBV11-2|NA|TRBJ1-2
TGTGCCAGCAGCTTAGGCCGGGAATTCGGCGACACCTTC
CASSLGREFGDTF
>many|TRBV5-1|TRBD1|TRBJ1-4
TGCGCCAGCAGCTTGTTTGGGACAGGGGGTAATGAAAAACTGTTTTTT
CASSLFGTGGNEKLFF
>NA|TRBV24-1|NA|TRBJ2-1
TGTGCCACCAGTGATTCCTTCGGAGTGGTGAATGAGCAGTTCTTC
CATSDSFGVVNEQFF
>NA|TRBV12-3/TRBV12-4|TRBD1|TRBJ1-4
TGTGCCAGCAGTCAGACAGGGGGTAATGAAAAACTGTTTTTT
CASSQTGGNEKLFF
>many|TRBV24-1|NA|TRBJ2-3
TGTGCCACCAGTGATTCAGGGCAGACCTACACAGATACGCAGTATTTT
CATSDSGQTYTDTQYF
>few|TRBV7-2|NA|TRBJ2-1
TGTGCCAGCAGCTTAATAAGAGGGAATGAGCAGTTCTTC
CASSLIRGNEQFF
>many|TRBV14|TRBD1|TRBJ2-7
TGTGCCAGCAGCCTTGGACAGGGGAACTTCTACGAGCAGTACTTC
CASSLGQGNFYEQYF
>many|TRBV5-6|NA|TRBJ1-2
TGTGCCAGCAGCCTAGACAGGATTCATGGCTACACCTTC
CASSLDRIHGYTF
>many|TRBV4-1|NA|TRBJ2-6
TGCGCCAGCAGCCAAGACAGGGAATACAACGTCCTGACTTTC
CASSQDREYNVLTF
>NA|TRBV7-6|NA|TRBJ2-1
TGTGCCAGCAGCCCCGGTAGGGTTGGCCATGAGCAGTTCTTC
CASSPGRVGHEQFF
>many|TRBV10-3|TRBD1|TRBJ2-7
TGTGCCGTAGGACAGGGAACTTACGAGCAGTACTTC
CAVGQGTYEQYF
>NA|TRBV3-1|TRBD1|TRBJ2-6
TGTGCCAGCAGCCAAGGGACAGGAGGGGCCAACGTCCTGACTTTC
CASSQGTGGANVLTF
>few|TRBV19|NA|TRBJ1-5
TGTGCCACCGGACAGCCATATAGCAATCAGCCCCAGCATTTT
CATGQPYSNQPQHF
>NA|TRBV20-1|TRBD1|TRBJ1-3
TGCAGTGCTCAAAGGGGTCGGACAGGGTCTATTTCTGGAAACACCATATATTTT
CSAQRGRTGSISGNTIYF
>NA|TRBV20-1|NA|TRBJ2-7
TGCAGTGCTACAGGGGTCGCCTACGAGCAGTACTTC
CSATGVAYEQYF
>NA|TRBV10-3|TRBD1|TRBJ2-4
TGTGCCACCCAGGACAGGGGGCTAGCCAAAAACATTCAGTACTTC
CATQDRGLAKNIQYF
>NA|TRBV6-5|NA|TRBJ1-1
TGTGCCAGCAGTTACTCGGGGTCAGACACTGAAGCTTTCTTT
CASSYSGSDTEAFF
>few|TRBV27|TRBD2|TRBJ2-7
TGTGCCAGCAGTTTAATACTAGCGGGAACCTACGAGCAGTACTTC
CASSLILAGTYEQYF
>NA|TRBV2|TRBD2|TRBJ2-7
TGTGCCAGCAGTGAACTAGCGGGAGGTTTCGACGAGCAGTACTTC
CASSELAGGFDEQYF
>NA|TRBV12-5|NA|TRBJ1-1
TGTGTCTTATCTGCAGGGCGAGGCACTGAAGCTTTCTTT
CVLSAGRGTEAFF
>once|TRBV14|TRBD1|TRBJ1-2
TGTGCCAGCAGCCAAGCCGGGACAGCGCTGGAGGGCTACACCTTC
CASSQAGTALEGYTF
>many|TRBV5-6|NA|TRBJ2-7
TGTGCCAGCAGACTTGGGGGCGAGCAGTACTTC
CASRLGGEQYF
>NA|TRBV7-2|NA|TRBJ2-7
TGTGCCAGCAGCTTTGGTGTCGATCAGTACTTC
CASSFGVDQYF
>NA|TRBV7-2|TRBD2|TRBJ2-5
TGTGCCAGCAGCCAAGAACCTAGCGGGAGTCGCCAAGAGACCCAGTACTTC
CASSQEPSGSRQETQYF
>NA|TRBV12-3/TRBV12-4|NA|TRBJ2-7
TGTGCCAGCAGTCGAAATTACGAGCAGTACTTC
CASSRNYEQYF
>NA|TRBV24-1|NA|TRBJ2-1
TGTGCCACCAGTGATTTGCGCCGGGGCCCTTCGAATGAGCAGTTCTTC
CATSDLRRGPSNEQFF
>few|TRBV20-1|TRBD2|TRBJ2-7
TGCAGTGCTCCCGACCCGGCGGGGGGGCAGTCCTACGAGCAGTACTTC
CSAPDPAGGQSYEQYF
>once|TRBV4-1|TRBD2|TRBJ2-7
TGCGCCAGCAGCCAAGACCCTCTAGCGGCGTACGAGCAGTACTTC
CASSQDPLAAYEQYF
>NA|TRBV20-1|TRBD2|TRBJ2-5
TGCAGTGCTAGCTTGTCTCAAGCGGGAGTCTCTGAGACCCAGTACTTC
CSASLSQAGVSETQYF
>NA|TRBV20-1|NA|TRBJ2-1
TGCAGTGCTAGAGATATAACCCAGACTAATGAGCAGTTCTTC
CSARDITQTNEQFF
>many|TRBV25-1|NA|TRBJ2-7
TGTGCCAGCAGTGAAGGCCAACCAGTCGGCGAGCAGTACTTC
CASSEGQPVGEQYF
>NA|TRBV30|NA|TRBJ1-3
TGTGCCTGGAGCCCCCCTGGAAACACCATATATTTT
CAWSPPGNTIYF
>many|TRBV28|TRBD1|TRBJ2-2
TGTGCCAGCAGTACCGGGACAGGGAACACCGGGGAGCTGTTTTTT
CASSTGTGNTGELFF
>NA|TRBV20-1|NA|TRBJ2-7
TGCAGTGCTAGCCCCGGACAGCGAGGGTACGAGCAGTACTTC
CSASPGQRGYEQYF
>many|TRBV7-6|TRBD1|TRBJ1-1
TGTGCCAGCAGCTCCTCAGGGGGTAACACTGAAGCTTTCTTT
CASSSSGGNTEAFF
>NA|TRBV25-1|TRBD1|TRBJ2-7
TGTGCCAGCAGTGCCCGGACAGGGGTGGACGAGCAGTACTTC
CASSARTGVDEQYF
>NA|TRBV7-2|NA|TRBJ1-1
TGTGCCAGCAGCTCCCACAGGGCTGAAGCTTTCTTT
CASSSHRAEAFF
>NA|TRBV7-2|NA|TRBJ1-1
TGTGCCAGCGAAAGGACATCTAACACTGAAGCTTTCTTT
CASERTSNTEAFF
>many|TRBV19|TRBD2|TRBJ2-1
TGTGCCAGTAGGAAAGCGGGAGGTGAGCAGTTCTTC
CASRKAGGEQFF
>NA|TRBV5-1|NA|TRBJ2-5
TGTGCCAGCAGTGTCGGGGACAAAGAGACCCAGTACTTC
CASSVGDKETQYF
>NA|TRBV24-1|TRBD1|TRBJ1-2
TGTGCCACCAGTGATGCCCGTCGGACAGGGGGCGCTCATGGCTACACCTTC
CATSDARRTGGAHGYTF
>many|TRBV20-1|TRBD2|TRBJ2-2
TGCAGTGCTGGGAGAGGCGGGAGGAACACCGGGGAGCTGTTTTTT
CSAGRGGRNTGELFF
>NA|TRBV2|NA|TRBJ2-5
TGTGCCAGCAGTCTTGACGTGAAAGAGACCCAGTACTTC
CASSLDVKETQYF
>many|TRBV2|NA|TRBJ1-4
TGTGCCGCCGCAATACAGTGGGGAGAAAAACTGTTTTTT
CAAAIQWGEKLFF
>NA|TRBV28|NA|TRBJ1-1
TGTGCCAGCAGTTGGGCAGGGATACCTGAAGCTTTCTTT
CASSWAGIPEAFF
>NA|TRBV5-1|NA|TRBJ1-4
TGCGCCAGCAGCTTGGGGGACCGGGCCACACTTCGAAATGAAAAACTGTTTTTT
CASSLGDRATLRNEKLFF
>NA|TRBV7-6|NA|TRBJ2-2
TGTGCCAGCAGCTTAGCGGCCGGGGGCTATGTCACCGGGGAGCTGTTTTTT
CASSLAAGGYVTGELFF
>once|TRBV12-3/TRBV12-4|TRBD1|TRBJ1-4
TGTGCCAGCAGCTACCCGGGACAGGGGAGTAGGGAAAAACTGTTTTTT
CASSYPGQGSREKLFF
>once|TRBV6-1|TRBD1|TRBJ1-6
TGTGCCAGCAGTGAACTGACAGGGGGAAGTTCACCCCTCCACTTT
CASSELTGGSSPLHF